The 26 T cell receptor beta chains in this list originate from one sample, sequenced in a study of CD8 T cells in Susac syndrome (dated by TCRdb to the late 2010s). The library came from the immunoSEQ multiplex PCR assay. RNA was extracted using the RNeasy kit, and roughly 0.5 to 1 microgram was reverse transcribed with random hexamers. Using fastp trimming at Q25 and MiXCR clonotype assembly, TCRdb reanalyzed the public sequencing data and kept in-frame beta chains. Rows matching on CDR3 protein sequence are summarized as one entry with the most common DNA and genes. The sample yields some 220,000 distinct CDR3 sequences; approximately 95% were counted once. Jointly, the top ten make up roughly 0.09% of the sample. Sequencing used CD4+ T cells from PBMCs. The source is a human donor with multiple sclerosis.

V usage is TRBV29-1 and J usage is TRBJ2-1; D call uncertain. This CDR3 comprises 16 residues. V lost 0 bases and J 0 bases, leaving 12 bases between the germline ends. From germline, CDR1 is SQVTM and CDR2 ANQGSEA. The CDR3 bases are TGCAGCGTTGAAGAGGGCGTGGGCGCCTCCTACAATGAGCAGTTCTTC. Its translation is CSVEEGVGASYNEQFF.

The rearrangement links TRBV3-1 to TRBJ2-5, with TRBD1 as a possible D gene (5 bases). There are 14 residues in the CDR3. The germline V gene has CDR1 LGHDT and CDR2 YNNKEL (reference sequence). V was pared by 0 bases and J by 1 base, with 6 bases between. The CDR3: CASSQDRVQETQYF. The DNA for the CDR3 is TGTGCCAGCAGCCAAGACAGGGTCCAAGAGACCCAGTACTTC.

The genes are TRBV7-9 and TRBJ2-5; 10 bases match TRBD1. The CDR3 covers 14 residues. Looked up from germline, CDR1 is SEHNR and CDR2 is FQNEAQ (reference sequence). The V gene end was trimmed by 5 bases and the J gene end by 7 bases; junction bases not matched to a gene: 7. The CDR3, as DNA: TGTGCCAGCAGCACTCGACAGGGGGCGGGGACCCAGTACTTC. Residues: CASSTRQGAGTQYF.

This clonotype appeared a single time. J is TRBJ1-2 and V is TRBV7-9; D is undetermined. Germline V gives CDR1 SEHNR, CDR2 FQNEAQ (reference sequence). Trimming took 2 bases from V and 2 from J, leaving 9 bases between them. The CDR3 sequence is 14 residues long. CDR3 sequence reads: CASSLSVENYGYTF. The CDR3, as DNA: TGTGCCAGCAGCTTATCCGTGGAAAACTATGGCTACACCTTC.

The chain combines TRBV12-3 or TRBV12-4 with TRBJ2-7; 7 bases line up with TRBD1. V shed 5 bases, J shed 1 base, and the junction held 5 bases outside the gene matches. The CDR3 spans 14 residues. CDR3 loop: CASSPSGQSYEQYF. The CDR3 region has the DNA TGTGCCAGCAGTCCCTCGGGACAGTCCTACGAGCAGTACTTC.

This chain uses TRBV6-5 with TRBJ2-6, with D possibly matching TRBD2 (5 bases). V lost 2 bases to trimming and J lost 4 bases, with 15 bases between them. Germline V lookup: CDR1 MNHEY, CDR2 SVGAGI. This CDR3 spans 17 amino acids. CDR3 amino acids: CASSYRHRGSGANVLTF. CDR3 bases: TGTGCCAGCAGTTACCGCCACCGGGGTTCCGGGGCCAACGTCCTGACTTTC.

This clonotype was seen only once. This chain links TRBV5-1 with TRBJ2-7; 10 bases line up with TRBD1. Trimming removed 2 bases from V and 2 bases from J; junction bases left unmatched: 7. In germline, CDR1 is SGHRS, CDR2 YFSETQ. This CDR3 has 16 residues. CDR3 in DNA: TGCGCCAGCAGCTTCACCCGGGACAGGGGACCCTACGAGCAGTACTTC. Its protein product is CASSFTRDRGPYEQYF. Using reference TRBV5-1 and TRBJ2-7 for the parts outside the CDR3, the full variable domain is KAGVTQTPRYLIKTRGQQVTLSCSPISGHRSVSWYQQTPGQGLQFLFEYFSETQRNKGNFPGRFSGRQFSNSRSEMNVSTLELGDSALYLCASSFTRDRGPYEQYFGPGTRLTVT.

The chain links TRBV7-3 to TRBJ1-1; D remains ambiguous. Germline CDR1 reads SGHTA; CDR2 reads FQGTGA. Trimming took 6 bases from V and 13 from J, leaving 15 bases between them. The CDR3 covers 11 residues. CDR3 in DNA: TGTGCCAGCAGAAACAACGGGGAGATTTTCTTT. Its translation is CASRNNGEIFF.

The CDR3 is CSAIAGTNTGELFF. CDR3 DNA: TGCAGCGCAATAGCGGGAACGAACACCGGGGAGCTGTTTTTT. V is TRBV29-1 and J is TRBJ2-2; 8 nucleotides match TRBD2. This CDR3 is 14 amino acids long. Germline V gene data show CDR1 as SQVTM and CDR2 as ANQGSEA. With V trimmed by 7 bases and J by 0 bases, 4 bases remained unmatched.

This clonotype was counted a single time. The chain is built from TRBV13 and TRBJ1-6; D is unclear. Germline lookup yields CDR1 PRHDT and CDR2 FYEKMQ (reference sequence). Trimming removed 0 bases at V and 7 bases at J, with 7 bases between. This CDR3 is 14 amino acids long. CDR3 loop: CASSLGVGNSPLHF. In DNA, the CDR3 is TGTGCCAGCAGCTTAGGGGTCGGAAATTCACCCCTCCACTTT. The full variable domain, completed using reference TRBV13 and TRBJ1-6, is AAGVIQSPRHLIKEKRETATLKCYPIPRHDTVYWYQQGPGQDPQFLISFYEKMQSDKGSIPDRFSAQQFSDYHSELNMSSLELGDSALYFCASSLGVGNSPLHFGNGTRLTVT.

V usage is TRBV13 and J usage is TRBJ2-1, with D maybe TRBD2 (6 bases). The germline V gene has CDR1 PRHDT and CDR2 FYEKMQ (reference sequence). The CDR3 loop spans 14 amino acids. The germline V and J ends were trimmed by 3 bases and 10 bases, with 16 bases remaining between them. The CDR3 nucleotides are TGTGCCAGCAGCTTGATCGGCGTACGGGGGGAGCAGTTCTTC. It is translated as CASSLIGVRGEQFF.

This chain joins TRBV3-1 and TRBJ1-1; 7 bases are shared with TRBD1. Germline V gene sequence: CDR1 LGHDT, CDR2 YNNKEL (reference sequence). The CDR3 consists of 15 residues. The V segment lost 4 bases and the J segment 0 bases; nucleotides outside the gene matches: 5. This chain's CDR3 is CASSPYRGVNTEAFF. The CDR3 nucleotides are TGTGCCAGCAGCCCGTACAGGGGAGTGAACACTGAAGCTTTCTTT.

The rearrangement links TRBV9 to TRBJ1-5; tentatively, D is TRBD1 (5 bases). The CDR3 runs to 12 residues. V was cut by 7 bases and J by 4 bases, with 9 bases left in between. CDR1 is SGDLS and CDR2 is YYNGEE in the germline V gene. The CDR3 DNA is TGTGCCAGCGGGACCGCGAATCAGCCCCAGCATTTT. Encoded protein: CASGTANQPQHF.

The gene calls are TRBV3-1 and TRBJ1-1; a weak D match, TRBD1 (6 bases). Trimming pared 1 base from V and 4 bases from J, leaving 10 bases between. This CDR3 contains 14 residues. CDR1 and CDR2 from the germline V gene are LGHDT and YNNKEL (reference sequence). DNA of the CDR3: TGTGCCAGCAGCCAAGGGTGGGACATCACTGAAGCTTTCTTT. Its protein product is CASSQGWDITEAFF.

The chain uses TRBV7-9 and TRBJ1-4; D not certain. The CDR3 runs to 14 residues. Trimming took off 5 bases at V and 4 bases at J, with 11 bases between the two ends. From germline, CDR1 is SEHNR and CDR2 FQNEAQ (reference sequence). For the CDR3, the DNA is TGTGCCAGCAGCCCAGACGGTTATAATGAAAAACTGTTTTTT. This encodes CASSPDGYNEKLFF.

The V gene is TRBV9, the J gene TRBJ1-1; D remains unclear. The V end was cut by 0 bases, the J end by 2 bases, with 8 bases between. The germline gives CDR1 SGDLS, CDR2 YYNGEE. The CDR3 covers 14 residues. This chain's CDR3 is CASSVATRNTEAFF. In DNA form, the CDR3 reads TGTGCCAGCAGCGTAGCTACGAGAAACACTGAAGCTTTCTTT.

V and J are TRBV15 and TRBJ1-1, with 10 bases that match TRBD1. CDR3 length: 15 residues. J gave up 5 bases and V 1 base, and 4 bases lay outside the gene matches. Germline lookup yields CDR1 LNHNV and CDR2 YYDKDF (reference sequence). For the CDR3, the DNA is TGTGCCACCAGCAGAGGACAGGGGGCGATTACTGAAGCTTTCTTT. Protein sequence: CATSRGQGAITEAFF.

The chain combines TRBV12-3 or TRBV12-4 with TRBJ2-5, with 10 positions matching TRBD2. V lost 0 bases to trimming and J lost 0 bases; unmatched junction nucleotides: 10. This CDR3 has 19 residues. CDR3 bases: TGTGCCAGCAGTTTAGCGCTGGCTAGCGGGGGCCCGTACCAAGAGACCCAGTACTTC. This encodes CASSLALASGGPYQETQYF.

V is TRBV12-3 or TRBV12-4 and J is TRBJ1-1; maybe TRBD1 (5 bases). Trimming cost V 5 bases and J 4 bases, with 8 bases left between them. This CDR3 comprises 12 residues. The CDR3 region has the DNA TGTGCCAGCAGTAGGGGAGGCACTGAAGCTTTCTTT. Protein sequence: CASSRGGTEAFF.

The rearrangement uses TRBV3-1 and TRBJ1-6, with D maybe TRBD1 (6 bases). V was clipped by 4 bases and J by 2 bases, with 6 bases between them. CDR1 and CDR2 (germline): LGHDT, YNNKEL (reference sequence). This CDR3 region has 14 residues. The DNA for the CDR3 is TGTGCCAGCAGCCCAGGGGCCTATAATTCACCCCTCCACTTT. Translated, it gives CASSPGAYNSPLHF. Supplemented by reference TRBV3-1 and TRBJ1-6, the full variable domain reads DTAVSQTPKYLVTQMGNDKSIKCEQNLGHDTMYWYKQDSKKFLKIMFSYNNKELIINETVPNRFSPKSPDKAHLNLHINSLELGDSAVYFCASSPGAYNSPLHFGNGTRLTVT.

CDR3 sequence reads: CSATGTGSSYEQYF. CDR3 bases: TGCAGTGCAACCGGGACAGGGAGCTCCTACGAGCAGTACTTC. The V call is TRBV20-1, the J call TRBJ2-7, with TRBD1 identical over 9 bases. Unmatched junction bases numbered 6, after V lost 6 bases and J lost 0 bases. The CDR3 has 14 amino acids. Germline V lookup: CDR1 DFQATT, CDR2 SNEGSKA (reference sequence).

V and J are TRBV6-6 and TRBJ2-3; no definite D call. The CDR3 contains 13 residues. Germline V CDR1 and CDR2: MNHNY, SVGAGI (reference sequence). The ends were cut back, 4 bases at V and 1 base at J, with 6 bases in the middle. CDR3 region: CASSFHRTDTQYF. CDR3 nucleotides: TGTGCCAGCAGTTTCCACCGCACAGATACGCAGTATTTT.

V is TRBV4-1 and J is TRBJ1-5; D might be TRBD1 (5 bases). CDR1 and CDR2 (germline): MGHRA, YSYEKL. Trimming shortened V by 0 bases and J by 0 bases, and 12 bases separated the two germline ends. CDR3 size: 17 residues. The chain's CDR3 is CASSQEGVSLSNQPQHF. The CDR3 DNA is TGCGCCAGCAGCCAAGAAGGGGTTTCCCTTAGCAATCAGCCCCAGCATTTT.

V gene TRBV12-3 or TRBV12-4 combines with J gene TRBJ2-1; D perhaps matches TRBD2 (5 bases). Trimming stripped 6 bases from V and 0 bases from J, with 15 bases between. This CDR3 has 16 amino acids. The CDR3 region is CASRENLGSSYNEQFF. In nucleotides, the CDR3 is TGTGCCAGCAGGGAAAACTTGGGGAGCTCCTACAATGAGCAGTTCTTC.

The rearrangement joins TRBV12-3 or TRBV12-4 to TRBJ2-3, with D unclear. The CDR3 is 14 amino acids. V was trimmed by 4 bases and J by 1 base, leaving 9 bases between them. CDR3 sequence reads: CASSSTDGTDTQYF. CDR3 nucleotide sequence: TGTGCCAGCAGTTCAACGGACGGCACAGATACGCAGTATTTT.

The V gene is TRBV24-1, the J gene TRBJ2-3; tentatively, D is TRBD1 (6 bases). The ends were cut back, 3 bases at V and 3 bases at J, with 12 bases in the middle. The CDR3 runs 15 residues. Germline loops: CDR1 KGHDR, CDR2 SFDVKD. CDR3 bases: TGTGCCACCAGTGATGCAGGGGCTAGGACAGATACGCAGTATTTT. Protein product: CATSDAGARTDTQYF.